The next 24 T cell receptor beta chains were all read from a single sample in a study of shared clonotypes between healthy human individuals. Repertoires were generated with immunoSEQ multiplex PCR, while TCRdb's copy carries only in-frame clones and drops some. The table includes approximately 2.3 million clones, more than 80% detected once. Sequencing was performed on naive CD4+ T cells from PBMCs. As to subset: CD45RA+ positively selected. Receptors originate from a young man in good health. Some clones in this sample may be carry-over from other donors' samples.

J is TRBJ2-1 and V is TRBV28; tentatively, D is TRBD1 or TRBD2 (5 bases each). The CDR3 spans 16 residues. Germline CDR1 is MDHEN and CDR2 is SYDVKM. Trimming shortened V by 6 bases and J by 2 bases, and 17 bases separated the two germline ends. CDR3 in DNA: TGTGCCAGCAGCCAAGGGTCGGGGCACGCCTACAATGAGCAGTTCTTC. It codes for CASSQGSGHAYNEQFF.

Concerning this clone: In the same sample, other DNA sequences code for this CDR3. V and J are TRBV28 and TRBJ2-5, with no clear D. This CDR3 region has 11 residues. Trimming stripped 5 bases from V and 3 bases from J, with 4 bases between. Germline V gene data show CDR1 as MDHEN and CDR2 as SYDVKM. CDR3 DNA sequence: TGTGCCAGCAGTGGTAAAGAGACCCAGTACTTC. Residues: CASSGKETQYF.

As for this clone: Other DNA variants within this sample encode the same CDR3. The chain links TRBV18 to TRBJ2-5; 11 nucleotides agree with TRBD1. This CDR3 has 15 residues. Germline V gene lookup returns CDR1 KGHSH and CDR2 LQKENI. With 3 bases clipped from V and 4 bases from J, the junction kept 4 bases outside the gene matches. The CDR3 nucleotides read TGTGCCAGCTCACCCGGACAGGGGGCAGGAGAGACCCAGTACTTC. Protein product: CASSPGQGAGETQYF.

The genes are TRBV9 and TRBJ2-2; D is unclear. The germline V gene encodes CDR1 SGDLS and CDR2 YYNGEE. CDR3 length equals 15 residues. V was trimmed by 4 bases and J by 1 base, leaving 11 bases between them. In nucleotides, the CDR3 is TGTGCCAGCAGCCCGACAAGTTTGAACACCGGGGAGCTGTTTTTT. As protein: CASSPTSLNTGELFF. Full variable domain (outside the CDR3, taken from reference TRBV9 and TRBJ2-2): DSGVTQTPKHLITATGQRVTLRCSPRSGDLSVYWYQQSLDQGLQFLIQYYNGEERAKGNILERFSAQQFPDLHSELNLSSLELGDSALYFCASSPTSLNTGELFFGEGSRLTVL.

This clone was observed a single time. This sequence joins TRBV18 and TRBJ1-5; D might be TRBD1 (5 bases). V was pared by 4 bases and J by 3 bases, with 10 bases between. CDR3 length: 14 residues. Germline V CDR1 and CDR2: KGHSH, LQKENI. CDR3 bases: TGTGCCAGCTCACTTGACAGCCTCAATCAGCCCCAGCATTTT. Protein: CASSLDSLNQPQHF.

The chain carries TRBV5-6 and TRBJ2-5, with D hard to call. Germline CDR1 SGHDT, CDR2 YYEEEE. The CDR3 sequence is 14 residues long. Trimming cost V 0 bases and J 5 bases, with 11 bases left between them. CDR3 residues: CASSLDVFAETQYF. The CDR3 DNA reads TGTGCCAGCAGCTTGGATGTTTTTGCGGAGACCCAGTACTTC.

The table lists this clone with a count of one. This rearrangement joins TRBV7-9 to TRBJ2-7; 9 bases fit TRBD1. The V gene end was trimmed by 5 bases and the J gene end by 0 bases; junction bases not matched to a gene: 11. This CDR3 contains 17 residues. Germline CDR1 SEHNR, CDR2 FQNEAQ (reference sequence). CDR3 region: CASSPTPGQGFSYEQYF. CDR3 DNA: TGTGCCAGCAGCCCGACACCGGGACAGGGATTCTCCTACGAGCAGTACTTC.

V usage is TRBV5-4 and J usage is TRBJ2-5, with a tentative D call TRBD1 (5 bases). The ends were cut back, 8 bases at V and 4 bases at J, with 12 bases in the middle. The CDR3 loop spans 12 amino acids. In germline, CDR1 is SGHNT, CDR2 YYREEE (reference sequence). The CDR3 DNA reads TGTGCCAGGGGTGCAAGGGGAGAGACCCAGTACTTC. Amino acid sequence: CARGARGETQYF.

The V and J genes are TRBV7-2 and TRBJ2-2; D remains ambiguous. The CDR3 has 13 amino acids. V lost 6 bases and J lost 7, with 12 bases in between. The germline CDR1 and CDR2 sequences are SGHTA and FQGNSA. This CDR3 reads CASRFSGSGELFF. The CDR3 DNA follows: TGTGCCAGCAGATTCTCCGGCAGCGGGGAGCTGTTTTTT.

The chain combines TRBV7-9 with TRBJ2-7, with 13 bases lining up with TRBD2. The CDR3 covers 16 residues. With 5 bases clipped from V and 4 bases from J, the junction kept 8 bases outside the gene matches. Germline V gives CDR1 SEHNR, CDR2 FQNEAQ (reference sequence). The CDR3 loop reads CASSQTSGRGGYEQYF. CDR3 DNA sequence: TGTGCCAGCAGCCAAACTAGCGGGAGGGGAGGGTACGAGCAGTACTTC.

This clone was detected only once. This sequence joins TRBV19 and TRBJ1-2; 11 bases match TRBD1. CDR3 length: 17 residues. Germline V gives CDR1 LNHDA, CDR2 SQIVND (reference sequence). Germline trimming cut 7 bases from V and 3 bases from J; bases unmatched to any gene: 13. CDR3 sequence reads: CASTRRDRGKLDYGYTF. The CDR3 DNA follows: TGTGCCAGTACCCGCCGGGACAGGGGGAAACTGGACTATGGCTACACCTTC.

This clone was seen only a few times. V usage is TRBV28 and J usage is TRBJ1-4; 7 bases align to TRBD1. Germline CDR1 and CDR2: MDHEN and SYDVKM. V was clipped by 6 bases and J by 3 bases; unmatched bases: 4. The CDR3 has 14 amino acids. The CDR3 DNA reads TGTGCCAGCAGCCAACAGGGGCCTAATGAAAAACTGTTTTTT. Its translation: CASSQQGPNEKLFF.

The CDR3 loop reads CASSLALVQETQYF. The CDR3 DNA reads as TGCGCCAGCAGCTTGGCTCTAGTACAAGAGACCCAGTACTTC. The V gene is TRBV5-1, the J gene TRBJ2-5; no definite D call. The CDR3 is made up of 14 amino acids. V lost 0 bases and J 2 bases, leaving 8 bases between the germline ends. Looked up from germline, CDR1 is SGHRS and CDR2 is YFSETQ.

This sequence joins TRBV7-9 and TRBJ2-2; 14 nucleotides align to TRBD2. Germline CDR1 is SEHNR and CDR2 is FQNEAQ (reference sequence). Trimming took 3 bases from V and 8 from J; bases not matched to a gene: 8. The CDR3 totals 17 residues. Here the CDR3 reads CASSFPGLAGVAGELFF. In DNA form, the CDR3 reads TGTGCCAGCAGCTTCCCGGGACTAGCGGGAGTTGCGGGGGAGCTGTTTTTT.

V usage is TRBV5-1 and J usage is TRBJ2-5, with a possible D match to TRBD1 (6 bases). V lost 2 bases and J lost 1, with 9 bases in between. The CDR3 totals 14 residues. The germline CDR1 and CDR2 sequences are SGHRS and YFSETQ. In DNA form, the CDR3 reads TGCGCCAGCAGCTTCAGGACAGTCCAAGAGACCCAGTACTTC. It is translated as CASSFRTVQETQYF.

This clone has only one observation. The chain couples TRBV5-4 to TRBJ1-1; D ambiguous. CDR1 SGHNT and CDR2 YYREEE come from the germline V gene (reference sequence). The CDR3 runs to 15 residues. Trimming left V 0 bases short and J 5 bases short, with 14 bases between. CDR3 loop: CASSLGGYLETEAFF. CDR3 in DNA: TGTGCCAGCAGCTTGGGGGGATACCTGGAGACTGAAGCTTTCTTT.

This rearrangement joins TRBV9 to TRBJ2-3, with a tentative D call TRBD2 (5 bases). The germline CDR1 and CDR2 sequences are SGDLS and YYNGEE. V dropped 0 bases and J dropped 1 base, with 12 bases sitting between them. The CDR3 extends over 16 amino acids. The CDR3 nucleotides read TGTGCCAGCAGCGTAGTAGGAGCGGATGGCACAGATACGCAGTATTTT. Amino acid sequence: CASSVVGADGTDTQYF.

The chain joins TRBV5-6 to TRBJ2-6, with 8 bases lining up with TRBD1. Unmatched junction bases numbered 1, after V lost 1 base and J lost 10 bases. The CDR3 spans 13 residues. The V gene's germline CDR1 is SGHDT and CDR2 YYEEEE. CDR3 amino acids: CASSLTGGNVLTF. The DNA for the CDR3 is TGTGCCAGCAGCTTGACAGGGGGGAACGTCCTGACTTTC.

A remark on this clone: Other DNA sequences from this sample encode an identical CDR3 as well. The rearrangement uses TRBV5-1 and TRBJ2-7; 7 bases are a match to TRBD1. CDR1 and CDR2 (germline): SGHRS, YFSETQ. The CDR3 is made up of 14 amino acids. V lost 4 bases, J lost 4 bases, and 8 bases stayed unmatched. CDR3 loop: CASSPWTGTYEQYF. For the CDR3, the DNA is TGCGCCAGCAGCCCATGGACAGGTACTTACGAGCAGTACTTC.

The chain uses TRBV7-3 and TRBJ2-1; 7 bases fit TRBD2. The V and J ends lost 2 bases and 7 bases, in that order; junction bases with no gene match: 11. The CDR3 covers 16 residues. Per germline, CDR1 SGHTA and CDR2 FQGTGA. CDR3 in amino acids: CASSLQAGSGLNEQFF. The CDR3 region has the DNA TGTGCCAGCAGCTTACAAGCGGGGTCAGGGCTGAATGAGCAGTTCTTC. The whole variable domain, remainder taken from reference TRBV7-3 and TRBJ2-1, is GAGVSQTPSNKVTEKGKYVELRCDPISGHTALYWYRQSLGQGPEFLIYFQGTGAADDSGLPNDRFFAVRPEGSVSTLKIQRTERGDSAVYLCASSLQAGSGLNEQFFGPGTRLTVL.

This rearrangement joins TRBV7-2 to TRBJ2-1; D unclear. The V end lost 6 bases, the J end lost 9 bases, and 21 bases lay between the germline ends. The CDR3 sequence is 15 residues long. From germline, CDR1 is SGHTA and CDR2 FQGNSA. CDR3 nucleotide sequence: TGTGCCAGCAGGCCTGGCTCAATGGTCTTCGGTGAGCAGTTCTTC. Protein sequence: CASRPGSMVFGEQFF.

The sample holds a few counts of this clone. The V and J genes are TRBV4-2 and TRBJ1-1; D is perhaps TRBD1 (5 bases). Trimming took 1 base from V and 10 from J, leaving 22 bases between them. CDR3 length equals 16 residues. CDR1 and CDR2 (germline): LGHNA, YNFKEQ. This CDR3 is CASSQASGLPLGTAFF. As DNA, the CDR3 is TGTGCCAGCAGCCAAGCCTCCGGGCTCCCCCTTGGGACAGCTTTCTTT.

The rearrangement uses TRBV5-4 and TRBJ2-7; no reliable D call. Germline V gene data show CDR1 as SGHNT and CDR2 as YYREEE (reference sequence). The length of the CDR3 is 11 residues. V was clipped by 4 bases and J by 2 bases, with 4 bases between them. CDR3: CASSNAYEQYF. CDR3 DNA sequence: TGTGCCAGCAGCAACGCCTACGAGCAGTACTTC.

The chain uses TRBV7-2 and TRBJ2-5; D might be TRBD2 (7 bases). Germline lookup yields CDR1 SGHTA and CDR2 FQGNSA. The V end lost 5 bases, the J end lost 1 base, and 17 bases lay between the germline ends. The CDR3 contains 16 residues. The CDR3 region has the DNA TGTGCCAGCAGCCCCCGATGGGCGGGGGCCCAAGAGACCCAGTACTTC. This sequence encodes CASSPRWAGAQETQYF.